The rows below give T cell receptor beta chains drawn from one sample of a study of blood T cells in healthy people across ages. TCRdb reanalysed the 5' RACE reads using MiXCR and keeps one entry per CDR3 protein. Of just under 750,000 distinct CDR3 sequences detected, about 20% appear once; the ten largest clones hold around a fifth. Material: blood. Source of these receptors: a man aged 70-80 years in good health. Each CDR3 is given with its conserved first and last residue. Each record gives: V gene, CDR3 protein.

>TRBV18
CASSSYRGDSYNEQFF
>TRBV5-5
CASGQAPGTVLGTQYF
>TRBV5-1
CASVLAGADTQYF
>TRBV4-3
CASSQETGRSQYF
>TRBV14
CASSPSAGYGYTF
>TRBV7-2
CASSSSTSGNNEQFF
>TRBV12-3/TRBV12-4
CASSSPGLAGVFETQYF
>TRBV14
CASSQDLLADRGLNEQFF
>TRBV3-1
CASSRWAEMNTEAFF
>TRBV9
CASSSGHAQETQYF
>TRBV15
CATSRDLGNEKLFF
>TRBV5-1
CASKLTGGGNEKLFF
>TRBV7-2
CASSLDRGQGTQYF
>TRBV6-5
CASSSGTSGLNEQFF
>TRBV12-3/TRBV12-4
CASSLYSGGAADTQYF
>TRBV7-9
CASSSGTVAAYEQYF
>TRBV5-5
CASSLSPTTNTGELFF
>TRBV28
CASSLWAQGYSDQPQHF
>TRBV12-3/TRBV12-4
CASSPIGPANEQFF
>TRBV6-6
CASSRVSYEQYF
>TRBV20-1
CSAREGGRPSQGQFF
>TRBV7-2
CASSTTGQVYGYTF
>TRBV15
CATSRGQGLSGDTQYF
>TRBV2
CASSGDRDYGYTF
>TRBV9
CASSATASNTEAFF
>TRBV5-1
CASSLRQGSTGELFF
>TRBV7-7
CASSPGLAEEQFF
>TRBV7-9
CASSYQYEQYF
>TRBV6-5
CASRGGAAKNIQYF
>TRBV6-1
CASGGTGEQTQYF
>TRBV3-1
CASSQDRWGLSTDTQYF
>TRBV5-1
CASSLGTSGNTIYF
>TRBV7-2
CASSLGDLSSTDTQYF
>TRBV5-1
CASSLGTAPGSYNSPLHF